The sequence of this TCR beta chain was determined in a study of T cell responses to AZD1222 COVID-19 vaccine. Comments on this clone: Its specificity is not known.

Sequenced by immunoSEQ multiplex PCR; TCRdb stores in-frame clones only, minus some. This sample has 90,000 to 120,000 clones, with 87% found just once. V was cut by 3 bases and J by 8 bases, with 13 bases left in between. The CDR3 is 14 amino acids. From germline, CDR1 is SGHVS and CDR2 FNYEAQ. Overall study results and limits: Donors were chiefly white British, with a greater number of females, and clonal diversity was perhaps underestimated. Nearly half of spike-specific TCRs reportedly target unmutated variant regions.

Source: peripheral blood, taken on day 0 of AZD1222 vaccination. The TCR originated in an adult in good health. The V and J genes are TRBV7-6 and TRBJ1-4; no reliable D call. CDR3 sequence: CASSLGSGNEKLFF. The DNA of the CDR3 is TGTGCCAGCAGCTTGGGCAGCGGGAACGAAAAACTGTTTTTT. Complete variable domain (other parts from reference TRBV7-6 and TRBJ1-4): GAGVSQSPRYKVTKRGQDVALRCDPISGHVSLYWYRQALGQGPEFLTYFNYEAQQDKSGLPNDRFSAERPEGSISTLTIQRTEQRDSAMYRCASSLGSGNEKLFFGSGTQLSVL.